A selection of T cell receptor beta chains follows, all from one sample in a study of T cell repertoires in cytomegalovirus infection. TCRdb itself ran the reads through MiXCR, one entry per CDR3 protein. The table has hundreds of thousands of distinct CDR3 sequences, around a third seen once; the top ten hold around a sixth. Their antigens are not known. The sample here was cultured PBMCs, taken from culture after CMV antigen stimulation. These receptor sequences come from a human donor in good health (CMV status not recorded). Some clones in this sample may be carry-over from other donors' samples. The CDR3 runs from the conserved cysteine through the conserved F or W. Fields, in order: D gene, V gene, CDR3 protein. A D gene is named only where the DNA matches it firmly.

D gene: -; V gene: TRBV19; CDR3 protein: CASSIFGEQYF
D gene: -; V gene: TRBV7-9; CDR3 protein: CASSLGTPFTSTDTQYF
D gene: TRBD2; V gene: TRBV7-6; CDR3 protein: CASSLSGKEQFF
D gene: -; V gene: TRBV12-3/TRBV12-4; CDR3 protein: CASRPGTSTGELFF
D gene: -; V gene: TRBV7-8; CDR3 protein: CASSLFTDYEAFF
D gene: -; V gene: TRBV6-1; CDR3 protein: CASSSAGEGYNEQFF
D gene: -; V gene: TRBV20-1; CDR3 protein: CSAVGPKRTQYF
D gene: -; V gene: TRBV12-3/TRBV12-4; CDR3 protein: CASSLKVEISAFF
D gene: -; V gene: TRBV6-2/TRBV6-3; CDR3 protein: CASSYLGDHIYNEQFF
D gene: TRBD2; V gene: TRBV7-2; CDR3 protein: CASSSQRGGNEQFF
D gene: -; V gene: TRBV19; CDR3 protein: CASSIGVWLGSDEQFF
D gene: -; V gene: TRBV29-1; CDR3 protein: CSVESDGPYEQYF
D gene: -; V gene: TRBV6-1; CDR3 protein: CASSARAINGEQFF
D gene: -; V gene: TRBV12-3/TRBV12-4; CDR3 protein: CASSFRRGSGYGYTF
D gene: -; V gene: TRBV27; CDR3 protein: CASSWSLGDEQFF
D gene: -; V gene: TRBV6-6; CDR3 protein: CATRLDRGGTYEQYF
D gene: -; V gene: TRBV20-1; CDR3 protein: CSARVPTGPNEKLFF
D gene: -; V gene: TRBV6-8; CDR3 protein: CASSSGGGSPREQYF
D gene: TRBD1; V gene: TRBV6-2/TRBV6-3; CDR3 protein: CASSPRTGRIMGINQPQHF
D gene: TRBD2; V gene: TRBV5-4; CDR3 protein: CASSLGREREAIMEQFF
D gene: -; V gene: TRBV7-4; CDR3 protein: CASSPPGGVEAFF
D gene: -; V gene: TRBV15; CDR3 protein: CATSLQVRQPQHF
D gene: -; V gene: TRBV6-6; CDR3 protein: CASSYGMRRLNNEQFF
D gene: TRBD2; V gene: TRBV5-1; CDR3 protein: CASSSGTTRDEQYF
D gene: -; V gene: TRBV7-9; CDR3 protein: CASSSVLGLQGGTDTQYF
D gene: TRBD2; V gene: TRBV7-6; CDR3 protein: CASSLATSGRNEQFF
D gene: -; V gene: TRBV20-1; CDR3 protein: CSASDESNQPQHF
D gene: -; V gene: TRBV20-1; CDR3 protein: CSARDYRESSYNSPLHF
D gene: -; V gene: TRBV5-1; CDR3 protein: CASSTRDLLPAGELFF
D gene: TRBD2; V gene: TRBV6-1; CDR3 protein: CASSVPILAGGSNEQFF
D gene: TRBD2; V gene: TRBV7-6; CDR3 protein: CASSPYVGLEGGKDEQYF
D gene: -; V gene: TRBV7-8; CDR3 protein: CASSLQVGDTQYF
D gene: -; V gene: TRBV27; CDR3 protein: CASSGWGSGLGGYTF
D gene: -; V gene: TRBV7-2; CDR3 protein: CASSLRSSVGETQYF
D gene: -; V gene: TRBV6-1; CDR3 protein: CASKARVYSNQPQHF
D gene: -; V gene: TRBV10-2; CDR3 protein: CASTPDRYTGELFF
D gene: TRBD1; V gene: TRBV2; CDR3 protein: CASTGDRVNTEAFF